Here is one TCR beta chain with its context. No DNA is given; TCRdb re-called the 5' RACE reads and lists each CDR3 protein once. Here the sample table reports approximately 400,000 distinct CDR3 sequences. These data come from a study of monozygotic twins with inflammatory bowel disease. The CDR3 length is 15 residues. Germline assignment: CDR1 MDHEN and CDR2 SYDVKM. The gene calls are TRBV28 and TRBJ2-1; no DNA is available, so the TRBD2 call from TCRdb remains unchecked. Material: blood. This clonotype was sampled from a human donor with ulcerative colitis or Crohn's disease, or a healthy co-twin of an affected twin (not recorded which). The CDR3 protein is CASRYTSHPAAEQFF.